One and the same sample provided the 31 T cell receptor beta chains below, sequenced in a study of T cells after yellow fever vaccination. TCRdb reprocessed the 5' RACE reads with MiXCR, giving one entry per CDR3 protein. Counted here are about 320,000 distinct CDR3 sequences, roughly 4.3% occurring once; the ten biggest clones make up just under 20%. The sample here was PBMCs, taken 15 days after the yellow fever booster vaccination. The source of these receptors is a man aged 18-30 years who received the YFV17D yellow fever vaccine.

There are many counts of this clonotype. The V gene is TRBV7-3, the J gene TRBJ2-4; D is perhaps TRBD1 or TRBD2 (6 bases each). Trimming removed 1 base from V and 5 bases from J, with 9 bases in between. Germline V gene lookup returns CDR1 SGHTA and CDR2 FQGTGA. The CDR3 totals 14 residues. In nucleotides, the CDR3 is TGTGCCAGCAGCTTAAGAGGGGGGCAAAACATTCAGTACTTC. Protein product: CASSLRGGQNIQYF. Variable domain in full (rest from reference TRBV7-3 and TRBJ2-4): GAGVSQTPSNKVTEKGKYVELRCDPISGHTALYWYRQSLGQGPEFLIYFQGTGAADDSGLPNDRFFAVRPEGSVSTLKIQRTERGDSAVYLCASSLRGGQNIQYFGAGTRLSVL.

The gene calls are TRBV5-1 and TRBJ1-2; 7 positions match TRBD1. CDR3 length: 16 residues. Germline assignment: CDR1 SGHRS and CDR2 YFSETQ. Trimming took 0 bases from V and 1 from J; bases not matched to a gene: 6. The CDR3 loop is CASSLAADRDNYGYTF. The CDR3 region has the DNA TGCGCCAGCAGCTTGGCCGCCGACAGGGATAACTATGGCTACACCTTC.

This clonotype came up a few times. The chain employs TRBV7-2 and TRBJ1-1; no definite D call. Germline CDR1 reads SGHTA; CDR2 reads FQGNSA. Trimming left V 6 bases short and J 6 bases short, with 20 bases between. The CDR3 length is 15 residues. In DNA form, the CDR3 reads TGTGCCAGCAGTCCTGCGACTTGGGGTCGCCCTGAAGCTTTCTTT. This gives the protein CASSPATWGRPEAFF. Filled out from reference TRBV7-2 and TRBJ1-1, the complete variable domain reads GAGVSQSPSNKVTEKGKDVELRCDPISGHTALYWYRQSLGQGLEFLIYFQGNSAPDKSGLPSDRFSAERTGGSVSTLTIQRTQQEDSAVYLCASSPATWGRPEAFFGQGTRLTVV.

This clonotype was detected many times. The V call is TRBV5-1, the J call TRBJ2-3; TRBD1 might be the D (6 bases). Trimming removed 1 base from V and 4 bases from J, with 13 bases in between. Germline values: CDR1 SGHRS, CDR2 YFSETQ. The CDR3 length is 15 residues. The CDR3 spells CASSLSGVGADTQYF. In nucleotides, the CDR3 is TGCGCCAGCAGCTTGTCAGGGGTGGGAGCAGATACGCAGTATTTT.

The rearrangement links TRBV10-3 to TRBJ2-3; TRBD2 is a possible D gene (7 bases). The V and J ends lost 11 bases and 0 bases respectively, with 18 bases between them. The length of the CDR3 is 15 residues. Germline V CDR1 and CDR2: ENHRY, SYGVKD. The CDR3 bases are TGTGCCGTTCGGGGGGCCTACTCTAGCACAGATACGCAGTATTTT. Protein product: CAVRGAYSSTDTQYF.

This clonotype was counted many times. The chain couples TRBV20-1 to TRBJ2-3; D perhaps matches TRBD2 (7 bases). The CDR3 contains 11 residues. Germline CDR1 DFQATT, CDR2 SNEGSKA (reference sequence). The V and J ends lost 3 bases and 8 bases respectively, with 9 bases between them. The CDR3 bases are TGCAGTGCTAGGGGGGGGCCTACGCAGTATTTT. Translating gives CSARGGPTQYF.

This clonotype was observed a handful of times. CDR3 amino acids: CATSGLPNEQFF. CDR3 nucleotide sequence: TGTGCCACCAGCGGCCTCCCCAATGAGCAGTTCTTC. The chain combines TRBV15 with TRBJ2-1; D remains ambiguous. The CDR3 extends over 12 amino acids. CDR1 and CDR2 (germline): LNHNV, YYDKDF (reference sequence). Between the trimmed V and J ends, which lost 5 bases and 6 bases, there was a span of 8 bases.

This clonotype was detected many times. The rearrangement links TRBV29-1 to TRBJ1-4; weak D call: TRBD1 (6 bases). Germline values: CDR1 SQVTM, CDR2 ANQGSEA. This CDR3 comprises 13 residues. The ends were cut back, 6 bases at V and 7 bases at J, with 15 bases in the middle. CDR3 loop: CSVDQGNGEKLFF. CDR3 bases: TGCAGCGTAGACCAGGGGAACGGTGAAAAACTGTTTTTT.

This sequence joins TRBV4-1 and TRBJ2-3; no reliable D call. The germline V and J ends were trimmed by 1 base and 1 base, with 9 bases remaining between them. This CDR3 is built from 15 residues. Germline V gene sequence: CDR1 MGHRA, CDR2 YSYEKL. CDR3 nucleotides: TGCGCCAGCAGCCAAGGTGGACGAGGCACAGATACGCAGTATTTT. It yields the protein CASSQGGRGTDTQYF.

The V gene is TRBV7-2, the J gene TRBJ2-3, with TRBD2 identical over 10 bases. Germline trimming cut 4 bases from V and 15 bases from J; bases unmatched to any gene: 13. CDR1 is SGHTA and CDR2 is FQGNSA in the germline V gene. This CDR3 has 14 amino acids. CDR3 loop: CASSSRNPGLAFYF. In DNA form, the CDR3 reads TGTGCCAGCAGCTCACGAAACCCGGGACTAGCGTTTTATTTT.

V and J are TRBV30 and TRBJ1-2, with TRBD1 as a possible D gene (6 bases). The germline CDR1 and CDR2 sequences are GTSNPN and SVGIG (reference sequence). Trimming took off 3 bases at V and 7 bases at J, with 24 bases between the two ends. CDR3 size: 16 residues. The CDR3 DNA reads TGTGCCTGGAGCTCGTGGGGGGCGCATCTATGGGCTGGCTACACCTTC. Its translation: CAWSSWGAHLWAGYTF.

In this sample, this clonotype turned up a few times. The gene calls are TRBV5-4 and TRBJ2-5, with TRBD2 identical over 8 bases. The junction had 6 bases not matched to a gene; V was cut back by 1 base and J by 7 bases. This CDR3 spans 14 amino acids. The germline gives CDR1 SGHNT, CDR2 YYREEE (reference sequence). Written as DNA, the CDR3 is TGTGCCAGCAGCTTGCGGGGGGGCGCAGGGACCCAGTACTTC. Protein: CASSLRGGAGTQYF.

This clonotype was picked up a small number of times. This chain joins TRBV4-3 and TRBJ2-1; D is ambiguous. Between the trimmed V and J ends, which lost 0 bases and 0 bases, there was a span of 6 bases. The germline V gene encodes CDR1 LGHNA and CDR2 YSLEER. The CDR3 is made up of 15 amino acids. CDR3 bases: TGCGCCAGCAGCCAAGAGTACAGCTCCTACAATGAGCAGTTCTTC. The encoded protein is CASSQEYSSYNEQFF.

The gene calls are TRBV18 and TRBJ2-7; D unclear. Germline V gene lookup returns CDR1 KGHSH and CDR2 LQKENI. The ends were cut back, 2 bases at V and 0 bases at J, with 8 bases in the middle. The CDR3 covers 14 residues. In DNA form, the CDR3 reads TGTGCCAGCTCACCAACCGTGGCCTCCTACGAGCAGTACGTC. It yields the protein CASSPTVASYEQYV.

This chain uses TRBV12-3 or TRBV12-4 with TRBJ1-2, with D uncertain. This CDR3 spans 13 amino acids. Between the trimmed V and J ends, which lost 4 bases and 4 bases, there was a span of 10 bases. This CDR3 reads CASSWAASYGYTF. CDR3 DNA sequence: TGTGCCAGCAGTTGGGCGGCCAGCTATGGCTACACCTTC.

The table lists this clonotype with a few counts. This chain's CDR3 is CASSLRAGGQVYGYTF. Written as DNA, the CDR3 is TGCGCCAGCAGCTTGCGAGCTGGGGGACAGGTCTATGGCTACACCTTC. The V gene is TRBV5-1, the J gene TRBJ1-2; 8 bases agree with TRBD1. This CDR3 has 16 residues. Germline values: CDR1 SGHRS, CDR2 YFSETQ. The ends lost 1 base at V and 4 bases at J; junction bases unmatched: 9.

The J gene is TRBJ2-5, the V gene TRBV4-1, with D maybe TRBD1 (6 bases). From germline, CDR1 is MGHRA and CDR2 YSYEKL. CDR3 length equals 16 residues. Trimming left V 3 bases short and J 3 bases short, with 17 bases between. This chain's CDR3 is CASSHLPHRAEETQYF. The CDR3 DNA follows: TGCGCCAGCAGCCACCTTCCCCACAGGGCAGAAGAGACCCAGTACTTC.

This clonotype showed up many times. The chain carries TRBV15 and TRBJ2-1; 9 nucleotides align to TRBD2. V dropped 5 bases and J dropped 4; count of bases not matched to a gene: 6. Germline lookup yields CDR1 LNHNV and CDR2 YYDKDF (reference sequence). This CDR3 has 15 amino acids. Here the CDR3 reads CATSLGLADYNEQFF. In DNA, the CDR3 is TGTGCCACCAGCCTGGGACTAGCAGATTACAATGAGCAGTTCTTC.

V is TRBV25-1 and J is TRBJ1-1, with D unclear. This CDR3 has 13 residues. V dropped 5 bases and J dropped 3 bases, with 10 bases sitting between them. The germline V gene encodes CDR1 MGHDK and CDR2 SYGVNS. The CDR3 DNA reads TGTGCCAGCAGTAGGTTGGGAGACACTGAAGCTTTCTTT. It is translated as CASSRLGDTEAFF. Looking up the rest from reference TRBV25-1 and TRBJ1-1 gives the full variable domain: EADIYQTPRYLVIGTGKKITLECSQTMGHDKMYWYQQDPGMELHLIHYSYGVNSTEKGDLSSESTVSRIRTEHFPLTLESARPSHTSQYLCASSRLGDTEAFFGQGTRLTVV.

This clonotype was seen only a few times. The chain is built from TRBV20-1 and TRBJ2-5; D gene uncertain. The CDR3 is made up of 11 amino acids. V was pared by 3 bases and J by 1 base, with 3 bases between. Germline CDR1 is DFQATT and CDR2 is SNEGSKA (reference sequence). In nucleotides, the CDR3 is TGCAGTGCTAGCATCCAAGAGACCCAGTACTTC. Translation gives CSASIQETQYF.

This clonotype has at least ten counts. The rearrangement links TRBV19 to TRBJ2-3; TRBD1 aligns across 8 bases. The germline V gene has CDR1 LNHDA and CDR2 SQIVND (reference sequence). The CDR3 covers 15 residues. Trimming removed 3 bases from V and 1 base from J; junction bases left unmatched: 3. The chain's CDR3 is CASSMTGVGTDTQYF. CDR3 coding DNA: TGTGCCAGTAGTATGACAGGGGTTGGCACAGATACGCAGTATTTT.

This clonotype was counted only a few times. The chain recombines TRBV4-3 with TRBJ2-3, with 12 bases that match TRBD2. CDR1 LGHNA and CDR2 YSLEER come from the germline V gene. Germline trimming cut 3 bases from V and 6 bases from J; bases unmatched to any gene: 4. The CDR3 length is 15 residues. The CDR3 is CASSHLAGGEDTQYF. CDR3 bases: TGCGCCAGCAGCCACCTAGCGGGGGGGGAGGATACGCAGTATTTT.

The rearrangement uses TRBV7-3 and TRBJ2-3, with 11 bases lining up with TRBD1. This CDR3 spans 15 amino acids. Losses at the gene ends were 5 bases for V and 4 bases for J; bases not matched to a gene: 5. The germline V gene has CDR1 SGHTA and CDR2 FQGTGA. Here the CDR3 reads CASSVGQGVADTQYF. Written as DNA, the CDR3 is TGTGCCAGCAGCGTGGGACAGGGGGTCGCAGATACGCAGTATTTT.

The chain is built from TRBV9 and TRBJ2-3; D is perhaps TRBD2 (6 bases). Germline V gene lookup returns CDR1 SGDLS and CDR2 YYNGEE. The CDR3 spans 15 residues. Trimming took 0 bases from V and 4 from J, leaving 12 bases between them. The CDR3 loop reads CASSVGASESDTQYF. The CDR3 DNA sequence: TGTGCCAGCAGCGTAGGGGCTAGCGAGTCAGATACGCAGTATTTT.

There are a few counts of this clonotype. V is TRBV9 and J is TRBJ2-3; D is perhaps TRBD1 (5 bases). The CDR3 consists of 13 residues. CDR1 is SGDLS and CDR2 is YYNGEE in the germline V gene. The V gene lost 0 bases and the J gene lost 9 bases, with 11 bases spanning the gap. CDR3 residues: CASSVADSATQYF. The CDR3 region has the DNA TGTGCCAGCAGCGTAGCTGACAGCGCAACGCAGTATTTT.

V usage is TRBV7-2 and J usage is TRBJ2-1; D may be TRBD2 (5 bases). Germline values: CDR1 SGHTA, CDR2 FQGNSA. V lost 5 bases and J lost 9, with 17 bases in between. The CDR3 runs 14 residues. Written as DNA, the CDR3 is TGTGCCAGCAGCCCAGACGGGGTACGAGGTGAGCAGTTCTTC. This codes for CASSPDGVRGEQFF.

This clonotype was observed at least ten times. The chain has TRBV7-9 and TRBJ1-1; D is ambiguous. There are 15 residues in the CDR3. Germline V CDR1 and CDR2: SEHNR, FQNEAQ (reference sequence). Deletions cut 1 base from V and 0 bases from J, with 9 bases between. As DNA, the CDR3 is TGTGCCAGCAGCTTAGTTTCCGGGTTGAACACTGAAGCTTTCTTT. This gives the protein CASSLVSGLNTEAFF.

This clonotype has just a few counts. The J gene is TRBJ2-1, the V gene TRBV5-1, with D uncertain. V was shortened by 1 base and J by 1 base, with 6 bases between the two germline ends. The CDR3 has 14 residues. Germline-derived CDR1 and CDR2 are SGHRS and YFSETQ. CDR3 protein: CASSLSQSYNEQFF. The CDR3 bases are TGCGCCAGCAGCTTGTCCCAATCCTACAATGAGCAGTTCTTC.

This clonotype appeared many times. J is TRBJ1-1 and V is TRBV4-3; D remains unclear. The CDR3 sequence is 14 residues long. Germline CDR1 LGHNA, CDR2 YSLEER. The germline V and J ends were trimmed by 4 bases and 6 bases, with 15 bases remaining between them. The CDR3 protein is CASSRGFSRAEAFF. The CDR3 coding sequence is TGCGCCAGCAGCCGCGGTTTCAGTAGGGCTGAAGCTTTCTTT.

This clonotype occurred many times. The J gene is TRBJ2-5, the V gene TRBV7-9; 10 nucleotides match TRBD1. Germline CDR1 and CDR2: SEHNR and FQNEAQ (reference sequence). The CDR3 extends over 15 amino acids. The ends lost 5 bases at V and 3 bases at J; junction bases unmatched: 6. CDR3 DNA: TGTGCCAGCAGCCATTTTGGGACAGGGGAAGAGACCCAGTACTTC. Amino acid sequence: CASSHFGTGEETQYF.

This clonotype has only a few counts. The J gene is TRBJ2-1, the V gene TRBV18; 7 nucleotides line up with TRBD1. The germline gives CDR1 KGHSH, CDR2 LQKENI. This CDR3 has 13 amino acids. V shed 4 bases, J shed 6 bases, and the junction held 3 bases outside the gene matches. CDR3 DNA sequence: TGTGCCAGCTCACAGGGACAGAGCAATGAGCAGTTCTTC. Its protein product is CASSQGQSNEQFF.